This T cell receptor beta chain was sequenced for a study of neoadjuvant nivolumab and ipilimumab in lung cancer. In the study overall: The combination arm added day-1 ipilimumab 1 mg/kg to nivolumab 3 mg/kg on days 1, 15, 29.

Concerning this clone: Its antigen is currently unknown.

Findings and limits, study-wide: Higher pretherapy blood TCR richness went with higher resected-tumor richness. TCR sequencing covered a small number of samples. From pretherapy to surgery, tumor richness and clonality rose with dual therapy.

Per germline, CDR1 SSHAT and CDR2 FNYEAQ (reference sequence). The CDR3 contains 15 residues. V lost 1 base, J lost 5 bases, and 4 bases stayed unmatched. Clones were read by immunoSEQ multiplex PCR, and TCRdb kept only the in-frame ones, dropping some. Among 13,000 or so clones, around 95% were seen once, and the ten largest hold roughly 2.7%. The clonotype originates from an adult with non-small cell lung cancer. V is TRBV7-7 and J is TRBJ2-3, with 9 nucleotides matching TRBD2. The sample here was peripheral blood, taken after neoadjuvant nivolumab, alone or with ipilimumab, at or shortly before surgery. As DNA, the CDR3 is TGTGCCAGCAGCTTAGATGGCGGGAGGGGAGATACGCAGTATTTT. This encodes CASSLDGGRGDTQYF.